One and the same sample provided the 3 T cell receptor beta chains below, sequenced in a study of blood T cell repertoires in COVID-19. Generated by immunoSEQ multiplex PCR, the TCRdb table keeps only in-frame clones and is missing some. The sample has fewer than 500,000 clones, approximately 90% seen once; the top ten hold 1.1%. Sequenced material: PBMCs or T cells enriched from blood (not recorded which). These receptors were obtained from a man aged 30 to 45 who had recovered from COVID-19.

This clone was counted only a few times. This sequence joins TRBV5-1 and TRBJ2-7, with D perhaps TRBD1 (5 bases). The V and J ends lost 1 base and 6 bases respectively, with 14 bases between them. Per germline, CDR1 SGHRS and CDR2 YFSETQ. This CDR3 has 14 amino acids. The CDR3, as DNA: TGCGCCAGCAGCTTGTCCCCCACAGGCGGCGAGCAGTACTTC. This encodes CASSLSPTGGEQYF.

The chain uses TRBV3-1 (or the pseudogene TRBV3-2) and TRBJ1-1; D gene unclear. V was pared by 0 bases and J by 0 bases, with 8 bases between. The CDR3 runs 15 residues. Germline V gene data show CDR1 as LGHDT and CDR2 as YNNKEL (reference sequence). CDR3 protein: CASSQDTFMNTEAFF. DNA for the CDR3: TGTGCCAGCAGCCAAGATACATTCATGAACACTGAAGCTTTCTTT.

The gene calls are TRBV12-3 or TRBV12-4 and TRBJ2-7, with a weak D call TRBD1 (6 bases). Trimming pared 6 bases from V and 2 bases from J, leaving 11 bases between. The CDR3 runs 13 residues. The DNA of the CDR3 is TGTGCCAGCAGCCGACAGGATACCTACGAGCAGTACTTC. This encodes CASSRQDTYEQYF.